These 9 T cell receptor beta chains were all obtained from the same sample, sequenced in a study of T cell responses to AZD1222 COVID-19 vaccine. Sequenced by immunoSEQ multiplex PCR; TCRdb stores in-frame clones only, minus some. The table shows roughly 97,000 clones, with approximately 90% occurring only once. Source: peripheral blood, taken on day 0 of AZD1222 vaccination. Receptor source: an adult in good health.

The V gene is TRBV20-1, the J gene TRBJ2-1, with D possibly matching TRBD2 (7 bases). Germline lookup yields CDR1 DFQATT and CDR2 SNEGSKA (reference sequence). This CDR3 is 13 amino acids long. The V and J ends lost 3 bases and 7 bases respectively, with 13 bases between them. CDR3 DNA sequence: TGCAGTGCTAGTGCGGGGGCTGGGAATGAGCAGTTCTTC. Protein: CSASAGAGNEQFF.

This clone has only one observation. V and J are TRBV6-2 or TRBV6-3 and TRBJ1-2; D might be TRBD1 (5 bases). The CDR3 runs to 15 residues. V was cut by 1 base and J by 4 bases, with 13 bases left in between. Germline assignment: CDR1 MNHEY and CDR2 SVGEGT. The CDR3 loop reads CASSYWGTLVYGYTF. The CDR3 DNA is TGTGCCAGCAGTTACTGGGGGACTTTGGTCTATGGCTACACCTTC.

The V call is TRBV5-1, the J call TRBJ2-3; D is possibly TRBD1 or TRBD2 (6 bases each). Germline V gene data show CDR1 as SGHRS and CDR2 as YFSETQ. V was pared by 3 bases and J by 0 bases, with 26 bases between. The CDR3 is 20 amino acids. CDR3 in amino acids: CASSSTMGPSGGRSTDTQYF. Here the CDR3 DNA reads TGCGCCAGCAGCTCCACAATGGGCCCGTCCGGGGGCCGGAGCACAGATACGCAGTATTTT.

V gene TRBV18 combines with J gene TRBJ1-3, with D uncertain. The CDR3 has 13 residues. V dropped 6 bases and J dropped 4 bases, with 10 bases sitting between them. Germline CDR1 reads KGHSH; CDR2 reads LQKENI. In DNA form, the CDR3 reads TGTGCCAGCTCCCCCGAGGGCGGAAACACCATATATTTT. Protein: CASSPEGGNTIYF. The whole variable domain, remainder taken from reference TRBV18 and TRBJ1-3, is NAGVMQNPRHLVRRRGQEARLRCSPMKGHSHVYWYRQLPEEGLKFMVYLQKENIIDESGMPKERFSAEFPKEGPSILRIQQVVRGDSAAYFCASSPEGGNTIYFGEGSWLTVV.

V usage is TRBV5-6 and J usage is TRBJ2-2; 9 nucleotides match TRBD1. This CDR3 has 16 residues. The germline gives CDR1 SGHDT, CDR2 YYEEEE. V was pared by 0 bases and J by 3 bases, with 3 bases of the junction left unmatched. CDR3 amino acids: CASSLAGTGYTGELFF. The CDR3 nucleotides are TGTGCCAGCAGCTTGGCAGGGACAGGGTACACCGGGGAGCTGTTTTTT.

The chain couples TRBV27 to TRBJ2-7; D might be TRBD1 or TRBD2, each matching 5 bases. Germline CDR1 and CDR2: MNHEY and SMNVEV (reference sequence). CDR3 length: 16 amino acids. V dropped 0 bases and J dropped 5 bases, with 17 bases sitting between them. CDR3 sequence: CASSLSGDPGVDEQYF. The CDR3, as DNA: TGTGCCAGCAGTTTATCCGGGGACCCAGGAGTCGACGAGCAGTACTTC.

The chain is built from TRBV6-2 or TRBV6-3 and TRBJ2-7; 8 bases are a match to TRBD1. This CDR3 contains 16 residues. V dropped 5 bases and J dropped 2; count of bases not matched to a gene: 11. Looked up from germline, CDR1 is MNHEY and CDR2 is SVGEGT. The CDR3 loop is CASSRVWSGGPYEQYF. As DNA, the CDR3 is TGTGCCAGCAGTCGGGTCTGGTCAGGGGGCCCCTACGAGCAGTACTTC.

This clone was seen once. The gene calls are TRBV4-2 and TRBJ2-7; possibly TRBD2 for D (7 bases). Germline V lookup: CDR1 LGHNA, CDR2 YNFKEQ. This CDR3 spans 16 amino acids. Deletions cut 0 bases from V and 2 bases from J, with 14 bases between. This chain's CDR3 is CASSQEAGEGAYEQYF. The CDR3, as DNA: TGTGCCAGCAGCCAAGAGGCAGGGGAGGGGGCCTACGAGCAGTACTTC.

V gene TRBV5-1 combines with J gene TRBJ2-2, with D tentatively TRBD2 (6 bases). Germline V gene lookup returns CDR1 SGHRS and CDR2 YFSETQ. The CDR3 spans 14 residues. V lost 3 bases and J lost 5, with 11 bases in between. In DNA form, the CDR3 reads TGCGCCAGCAGCTCCGGGACTCCAACCGGGGAGCTGTTTTTT. Its translation: CASSSGTPTGELFF.